The source of this T cell receptor beta chain is a study of T cell changes during pregnancy in multiple sclerosis (dated by TCRdb to between 2018 and 2020). About the full investigation: The study looked at changes in the T cell repertoire across pregnancy in women with multiple sclerosis.

V sheds 0 bases and J sheds 0 bases, leaving 13 bases between their ends. CDR1 SGDLS and CDR2 YYNGEE were looked up in the germline V gene. The CDR3 covers 17 residues, taking in both the cysteine and the phenylalanine. The only DNA kept is the CDR3, 51 bases in frame from the first base. Library preparation used the immunoSEQ multiplex PCR assay. Drawn from immuneACCESS, this table holds only the in-frame rearrangements with V and J called that TCRdb kept. Clones are partly lost; checked studies trace under half to an unresolved V gene and leave the rest unexplained. Recorded for this sample are around 97,000 clones; roughly nine tenths of them occurred a single time. The ten largest clones take up 0.75% to 0.95% of the sample. Comments on this clone: Its antigen has not been determined. Base qualities are not at hand, and no much larger clone is one base apart.

The sample here was peripheral blood, taken after pregnancy. The origin of this receptor is a female donor with multiple sclerosis, enrolled in a pregnancy study. The rearrangement combines TRBV9 with TRBJ1-3, with TRBD1 perhaps the D gene, on 6 matching bases. The CDR3 protein is CASSVAPTGRSGNTIYF. At the DNA level, the sequence is TGTGCCAGCAGCGTAGCTCCGACAGGCCGCTCTGGAAACACCATATATTTT.